The TCR beta chain under discussion was sequenced for a study of blood T cells in healthy people across ages. This CDR3 comprises 11 residues. Trimming stripped 1 base from V and 5 bases from J, with 4 bases between. CDR1 and CDR2 from the germline V gene are DFQATT and SNEGSKA (reference sequence). This clonotype was detected ten times or more. The second PCR ran roughly 7 to 12 cycles with a sample-barcoded 5' primer and J-beta primers. MiXCR was run by TCRdb on the 5' RACE reads, yielding one entry per CDR3 protein. This table holds 540,000 or so distinct CDR3 sequences, 27% found once. The TCR sequence derives from a woman aged 65 to 85 in good health. The chain links TRBV20-1 to TRBJ2-3; D gene uncertain. Sequencing used blood. CDR3 nucleotides: TGCAGTGCTAGAGTCCGAGATACGCAGTATTTT. This translates into CSARVRDTQYF.